This TCR beta chain derives from a study of T cells in tumors after PD-1 blockade. Sequencing used immunoSEQ multiplex PCR; TCRdb keeps in-frame clones, though not all of them. The sample records approximately 63,000 clones, 74% being singletons. The receptor's source is a human donor with basal cell carcinoma. Sequencing was performed on PBMCs, taken after anti-PD-1 treatment.

CDR3 region: CASSHTHEQYF. The CDR3 DNA follows: TGTGCCAGCAGTCATACCCACGAGCAGTACTTC. The chain recombines TRBV6-5 with TRBJ2-7; D unresolved. CDR1 and CDR2 from the germline V gene are MNHEY and SVGAGI. The CDR3 length is 11 residues. Between the trimmed V and J ends, which lost 5 bases and 5 bases, there was a span of 7 bases.